This T cell receptor (beta chain) was sequenced in a study of cytotoxic CD8 clonotypes in ibrutinib-treated CLL. This clone was recorded a few times. T cells were sequenced at a targeted depth of 1 in 200,000 to 1 in 1 million. Libraries were prepared by immunoSEQ multiplex PCR; TCRdb keeps only in-frame clonotypes and omits some of them. Altogether around 300,000 clones are present, roughly 79% being singletons, with the ten largest covering roughly 6.3%. V lost 7 bases, J lost 0 bases, and 15 bases lay in between. Germline CDR1 is MNHEY and CDR2 is SVGAGI. The CDR3 loop spans 15 amino acids. This clonotype originated in a human donor with chronic lymphocytic leukemia. J is TRBJ1-1 and V is TRBV6-5, with D perhaps TRBD1 (5 bases). This specimen was PBMCs, taken before ibrutinib treatment. The CDR3 is CASTPPGAMNTEAFF. For the CDR3, the DNA is TGTGCCAGCACCCCACCCGGGGCGATGAACACTGAAGCTTTCTTT.